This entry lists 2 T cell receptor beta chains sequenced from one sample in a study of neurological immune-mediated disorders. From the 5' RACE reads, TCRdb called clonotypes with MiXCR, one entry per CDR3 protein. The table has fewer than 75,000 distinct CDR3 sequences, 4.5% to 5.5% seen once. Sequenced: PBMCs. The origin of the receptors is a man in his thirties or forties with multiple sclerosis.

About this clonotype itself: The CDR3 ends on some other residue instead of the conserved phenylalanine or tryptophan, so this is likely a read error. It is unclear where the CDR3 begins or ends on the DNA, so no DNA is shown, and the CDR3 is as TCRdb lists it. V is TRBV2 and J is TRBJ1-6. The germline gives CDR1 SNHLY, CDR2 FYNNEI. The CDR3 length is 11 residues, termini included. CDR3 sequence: CASNGNSPLNC.

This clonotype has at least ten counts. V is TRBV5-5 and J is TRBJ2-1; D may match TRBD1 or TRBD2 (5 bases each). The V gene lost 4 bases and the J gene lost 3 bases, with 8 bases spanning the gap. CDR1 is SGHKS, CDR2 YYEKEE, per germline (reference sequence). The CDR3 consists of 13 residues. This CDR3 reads CASSRDLYNEQFF. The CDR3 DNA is TGTGCCAGCAGCAGGGACCTCTACAATGAGCAGTTCTTC.